This T cell receptor beta chain emerged from a study of blood T cells in healthy people across ages. Remarks on this clonotype: Its cognate antigen is unknown.

Combining a sample-barcoded 5' primer with a J-beta primer mix, a second PCR ran for roughly 6 to 12 cycles. TCRdb used MiXCR to reprocess the 5' RACE reads, holding one entry per CDR3 protein. The repertoire includes approximately 1,700,000 distinct CDR3 sequences, around 40% of them detected once, and 20% to 25% sits in the top ten. Staff drew 9 to 10 milliliters of peripheral blood from each donor. The CDR3 spans 17 residues. CDR1 DFQATT and CDR2 SNEGSKA come from the germline V gene (reference sequence). V lost 0 bases and J lost 3; bases outside the gene matches: 10. Study-wide results and limits: The study found more naive CD4+ cells and higher diversity in long-lived than aged donors.

Material: blood. The chain carries TRBV20-1 and TRBJ1-2; 10 nucleotides agree with TRBD1. The sequence came from a human donor in good health. CDR3 sequence: CSARDRGTGEEDYGYTF. The CDR3 DNA sequence: TGCAGTGCTAGAGATCGGGGGACAGGGGAAGAGGACTATGGCTACACCTTC.